This T cell receptor beta chain derives from a study of tumor-infiltrating lymphocytes in localized non-small cell lung cancer. Profiling relied on immunoSEQ multiplex PCR, and the TCRdb table lists in-frame clones only, not all of them. The sample lists over 10,000 clones, roughly 82% seen once, with roughly 12% in the top ten. Germline CDR1 is MRHNA and CDR2 is SNTAGT. V was clipped by 1 base and J by 4 bases, with 17 bases between them. CDR3 size: 18 residues. The clonotype was recovered from a human donor with non-small cell lung cancer. The rearrangement links TRBV6-4 to TRBJ2-6; D unresolved. Sequencing input: uninvolved lung tissue not adjacent to the tumor. CDR3 loop: CASSDLPPGSSGANVLTF. The CDR3 DNA reads TGTGCCAGCAGTGACTTGCCCCCGGGCTCTTCGGGGGCCAACGTCCTGACTTTC.